The 5 T cell receptor beta chains presented below share a single source sample, sequenced in a study of shared clonotypes between healthy human individuals. Clones were sequenced by immunoSEQ multiplex PCR, and TCRdb holds only the in-frame ones, with some missing. The sample has roughly 2.1 million clones, 90% to 95% seen once. Naive CD8 cells lacked CD45RO and underwent positive selection for CCR7, leaving out terminally differentiated effector memory CD45RA+ cells. Sequencing was performed on naive CD8+ T cells from PBMCs. All receptors come from a man aged 18 to 29 in good health. Some clones in this sample may be carry-over from other donors' samples.

V gene TRBV7-6 combines with J gene TRBJ2-7, with D hard to call. The length of the CDR3 is 15 residues. Trimming took 1 base from V and 3 from J, leaving 13 bases between them. Germline V gives CDR1 SGHVS, CDR2 FNYEAQ. CDR3 in amino acids: CASSLGRGSYYEQYF. CDR3 nucleotide sequence: TGTGCCAGCAGCTTAGGACGCGGATCTTACTACGAGCAGTACTTC.

V usage is TRBV6-1 and J usage is TRBJ1-1, with a tentative D call TRBD1 (5 bases). The V gene's germline CDR1 is MNHNS and CDR2 SASEGT. Trimming took 10 bases from V and 5 from J, leaving 11 bases between them. The CDR3 loop spans 11 amino acids. The CDR3: CATPGWTEAFF. The CDR3, as DNA: TGTGCCACCCCAGGGTGGACTGAAGCTTTCTTT.

The rearrangement uses TRBV7-9 and TRBJ1-5, with D perhaps TRBD1 (6 bases). The CDR3 consists of 14 residues. Germline V CDR1 and CDR2: SEHNR, FQNEAQ (reference sequence). V lost 5 bases to trimming and J lost 5 bases, with 13 bases between them. CDR3 in DNA: TGTGCCAGCAGCCAAACAGGGTCAGATCAGCCCCAGCATTTT. Its translation: CASSQTGSDQPQHF.

The CDR3 here is CASSPITLRGNTEAFF. As DNA, the CDR3 is TGTGCCAGCTCACCAATAACCCTCCGGGGGAACACTGAAGCTTTCTTT. The J gene is TRBJ1-1, the V gene TRBV18; D unclear. V was shortened by 2 bases and J by 1 base, with 14 bases between the two germline ends. The CDR3 is made up of 16 amino acids. The V gene's germline CDR1 is KGHSH and CDR2 LQKENI.

This clone came up once. This chain connects TRBV11-2 to TRBJ2-7; 10 bases are a match to TRBD2. V lost 4 bases to trimming and J lost 3 bases; unmatched junction nucleotides: 9. Germline lookup yields CDR1 SGHAT and CDR2 FQNNGV. The CDR3 loop spans 16 amino acids. Here the CDR3 reads CASSYTPGLANYEQYF. The CDR3 DNA is TGTGCCAGCAGCTACACACCGGGACTAGCGAACTACGAGCAGTACTTC.